This entry lists 26 T cell receptor beta chains sequenced from one sample in a study of T cell responses to AZD1222 COVID-19 vaccine. Measured with immunoSEQ multiplex PCR; TCRdb has only the in-frame clones, and not every one. The sample lists 85,000 to 90,000 clones, approximately 89% seen once, with roughly 5% in the top ten. Sample: peripheral blood, taken on day 0 of MenACWY control vaccination. The receptors here all came from an adult in good health.

J is TRBJ1-1 and V is TRBV27; the D gene is possibly TRBD1 (6 bases). V was shortened by 6 bases and J by 0 bases, with 11 bases between the two germline ends. Germline CDR1 and CDR2: MNHEY and SMNVEV (reference sequence). This CDR3 region has 14 residues. The DNA of the CDR3 is TGTGCCAGCAGGGCAGGGGCCATGAACACTGAAGCTTTCTTT. It codes for CASRAGAMNTEAFF.

CDR3 residues: CAISNGDSSGNTIYF. CDR3 nucleotide sequence: TGTGCCATCAGTAATGGCGATTCTTCTGGAAACACCATATATTTT. The rearrangement links TRBV10-3 to TRBJ1-3; D uncertain. The CDR3 runs 15 residues. The V end lost 5 bases, the J end lost 1 base, and 12 bases lay between the germline ends. Germline CDR1 and CDR2: ENHRY and SYGVKD.

The V and J genes are TRBV4-2 and TRBJ1-1; no reliable D call. The CDR3 covers 16 residues. CDR1 and CDR2 (germline): LGHNA, YNFKEQ. V lost 6 bases and J 2 bases, leaving 19 bases between the germline ends. CDR3 in DNA: TGTGCCAGCAGTGTGCGGCGGGCGAACTCCAACACTGAAGCTTTCTTT. Translation gives CASSVRRANSNTEAFF.

The CDR3, as DNA: TGTGCCACCAGCAGAGGAACCGGGACTTACAATGAGCAGTTCTTC. Its protein is CATSRGTGTYNEQFF. The chain couples TRBV15 to TRBJ2-1, with a weak D call TRBD2 (6 bases). The CDR3 is made up of 15 amino acids. The ends were cut back, 1 base at V and 4 bases at J, with 11 bases in the middle. Germline V gene data show CDR1 as LNHNV and CDR2 as YYDKDF (reference sequence).

The V call is TRBV18, the J call TRBJ2-3, with 10 bases matching TRBD2. J was trimmed by 4 bases and V by 3 bases; bases with no gene match: 4. The CDR3 runs to 15 residues. Germline CDR1 reads KGHSH; CDR2 reads LQKENI. CDR3 sequence: CASSPPGLAADTQYF. CDR3 DNA sequence: TGTGCCAGCTCACCCCCCGGACTAGCGGCAGATACGCAGTATTTT.

The V gene is TRBV6-1, the J gene TRBJ2-7; D gene unclear. CDR1 is MNHNS, CDR2 SASEGT, per germline. The CDR3 has 12 amino acids. With 3 bases removed from V and 2 bases from J, the gap between germline ends came to 5 bases. CDR3 in amino acids: CASSELAYEQYF. CDR3 DNA sequence: TGTGCCAGCAGTGAGTTAGCCTACGAGCAGTACTTC.

The rearrangement uses TRBV4-1 and TRBJ2-3; D gene ambiguous. The germline CDR1 and CDR2 sequences are MGHRA and YSYEKL. The V end was cut by 10 bases, the J end by 0 bases, with 5 bases between. The CDR3 length is 11 residues. The CDR3 DNA is TGCGCCACGACTAGCACAGATACGCAGTATTTT. The encoded protein is CATTSTDTQYF.

V and J are TRBV28 and TRBJ2-2; unclear D gene. The CDR3 has 17 amino acids. The V end lost 1 base, the J end lost 0 bases, and 12 bases lay between the germline ends. Germline-derived CDR1 and CDR2 are MDHEN and SYDVKM. Here the CDR3 reads CASSLLLRSANTGELFF. The CDR3 DNA reads TGTGCCAGCAGTTTATTATTGCGGAGTGCGAACACCGGGGAGCTGTTTTTT.

This chain joins TRBV11-2 and TRBJ1-5; 7 bases map to TRBD1. The J segment lost 6 bases and the V segment lost 4 bases, leaving 6 bases of the junction unmatched. There are 14 residues in the CDR3. CDR1 is SGHAT, CDR2 FQNNGV, per germline. CDR3 DNA sequence: TGTGCCAGCAGCTCACAGGGGTTCAGTCAGCCCCAGCATTTT. It yields the protein CASSSQGFSQPQHF.

This clone was seen a single time. This CDR3 is CASSDPTGTTIDEQFF. The CDR3 coding sequence is TGTGCCAGCAGTGACCCAACCGGGACTACTATCGATGAGCAGTTCTTC. The chain couples TRBV2 to TRBJ2-1, with 7 bases fitting TRBD2. Germline V lookup: CDR1 SNHLY, CDR2 FYNNEI. This CDR3 region has 16 residues. V trimming: 3 bases; J trimming: 8 bases; junction bases outside the gene matches: 13.

This rearrangement joins TRBV11-2 to TRBJ2-1, with D tentatively TRBD1 or TRBD2 (6 bases each). Per the germline V gene, CDR1 is SGHAT and CDR2 is FQNNGV. The length of the CDR3 is 19 residues. Trimming took 5 bases from V and 7 from J, leaving 30 bases between them. The CDR3 spells CASSPIPGATRFGPNEQFF. CDR3 nucleotide sequence: TGTGCCAGCAGCCCAATTCCGGGGGCGACTAGGTTCGGCCCGAATGAGCAGTTCTTC.

The V call is TRBV19, the J call TRBJ2-5; D is possibly TRBD2 (7 bases). With 5 bases removed from V and 3 bases from J, the gap between germline ends came to 19 bases. Germline-derived CDR1 and CDR2 are LNHDA and SQIVND (reference sequence). CDR3 length equals 16 residues. CDR3: CASSQSPGRGEETQYF. The CDR3 DNA follows: TGTGCCAGTAGTCAATCGCCGGGGAGGGGGGAAGAGACCCAGTACTTC.

The chain carries TRBV15 and TRBJ1-3, with unresolved D. Germline assignment: CDR1 LNHNV and CDR2 YYDKDF (reference sequence). The CDR3 is made up of 14 amino acids. Deletions cut 1 base from V and 1 base from J, with 5 bases between. CDR3 loop: CATSRAGSGNTIYF. CDR3 DNA sequence: TGTGCCACCAGCAGAGCAGGATCTGGAAACACCATATATTTT.

This clone turned up a few times. This chain links TRBV2 with TRBJ1-2, with D maybe TRBD1 (5 bases). Germline V gene sequence: CDR1 SNHLY, CDR2 FYNNEI. V was clipped by 4 bases and J by 4 bases, with 10 bases between them. CDR3 size: 13 residues. The CDR3 DNA reads as TGTGCCAGCAGTGTGCCAGGGAGCTATGGCTACACCTTC. Its protein product is CASSVPGSYGYTF.

CDR3 region: CARSSDYHRQIRSNYGYTF. Here the CDR3 DNA reads TGTGCCAGAAGCTCAGACTATCATAGACAGATACGTTCGAACTATGGCTACACCTTC. The chain employs TRBV5-3 and TRBJ1-2, with D maybe TRBD1 (5 bases). TRBV5-3 counts as an open reading frame of uncertain function. V was pared by 3 bases and J by 2 bases, with 26 bases between. The CDR3 runs to 19 residues.

The CDR3 loop is CASSQDGKSYTF. CDR3 nucleotides: TGCGCCAGCAGCCAAGATGGGAAATCCTACACCTTC. The chain joins TRBV4-1 to TRBJ1-2; D gene ambiguous. CDR3 length: 12 residues. Germline loops: CDR1 MGHRA, CDR2 YSYEKL. Trimming removed 0 bases from V and 10 bases from J, with 9 bases in between.

This chain links TRBV3-1 (or the pseudogene TRBV3-2) with TRBJ2-1, with a tentative D call TRBD1 (5 bases). CDR3 length: 14 residues. CDR1 and CDR2 (germline): LGHDT, YNNKEL (reference sequence). The germline V and J ends were trimmed by 2 bases and 4 bases, with 9 bases remaining between them. CDR3 bases: TGTGCCAGCAGCCAACCAGGGTCTTACAATGAGCAGTTCTTC. It yields the protein CASSQPGSYNEQFF.

The chain is built from TRBV19 and TRBJ1-5; 7 bases fit TRBD1. V shed 5 bases and J 2 bases; nucleotides not matched to a gene: 12. The CDR3 runs to 17 residues. Germline V gene lookup returns CDR1 LNHDA and CDR2 SQIVND (reference sequence). The CDR3 coding sequence is TGTGCCAGTAGTGACACCCAGGGGGTTAGGGGCAATCAGCCCCAGCATTTT. It yields the protein CASSDTQGVRGNQPQHF.

The chain joins TRBV28 to TRBJ2-5; 11 nucleotides match TRBD2. The CDR3 extends over 16 amino acids. Germline values: CDR1 MDHEN, CDR2 SYDVKM. V lost 4 bases to trimming and J lost 5 bases; unmatched junction nucleotides: 9. The CDR3 here is CASSSPASGGWETQYF. The CDR3 DNA sequence: TGTGCCAGCAGTTCCCCCGCTAGCGGGGGGTGGGAGACCCAGTACTTC.

The genes are TRBV13 and TRBJ2-7; TRBD2 aligns across 7 bases. CDR3 length: 15 residues. Germline V lookup: CDR1 PRHDT, CDR2 FYEKMQ (reference sequence). Germline trimming cut 4 bases from V and 2 bases from J; bases unmatched to any gene: 8. The CDR3 sequence is CASSSRERGPYEQYF. DNA of the CDR3: TGTGCCAGCAGCTCGCGGGAGAGGGGACCCTACGAGCAGTACTTC.

This clone was counted between two and nine times. This chain joins TRBV6-5 and TRBJ2-5; the D is unclear. V lost 4 bases and J 8 bases, leaving 14 bases between the germline ends. CDR3 length: 13 residues. Per the germline V gene, CDR1 is MNHEY and CDR2 is SVGAGI. The CDR3: CASSSVQVQTQYF. CDR3 coding DNA: TGTGCCAGCAGTTCGGTCCAGGTACAAACCCAGTACTTC.

J is TRBJ1-5 and V is TRBV28, with D unresolved. The V end was cut by 5 bases, the J end by 0 bases, with 5 bases between. CDR3 length: 13 amino acids. Germline V gives CDR1 MDHEN, CDR2 SYDVKM. The CDR3 nucleotides read TGTGCCAGCAGTACCTATAGCAATCAGCCCCAGCATTTT. Translating gives CASSTYSNQPQHF.

The V and J genes are TRBV5-4 and TRBJ1-2; D is ambiguous. CDR3 size: 14 residues. The ends were cut back, 0 bases at V and 4 bases at J, with 10 bases in the middle. The germline CDR1 and CDR2 sequences are SGHNT and YYREEE (reference sequence). DNA for the CDR3: TGTGCCAGCAGCTTGGCCCCCCTGGGCTATGGCTACACCTTC. It translates to CASSLAPLGYGYTF.

The gene calls are TRBV6-2 or TRBV6-3 and TRBJ1-2, with a possible D match to TRBD1 (6 bases). Trimming shortened V by 2 bases and J by 3 bases, and 10 bases separated the two germline ends. The CDR3 runs to 14 residues. The germline CDR1 and CDR2 sequences are MNHEY and SVGEGT. CDR3 sequence reads: CASSYTGKYYGYTF. CDR3 coding DNA: TGTGCCAGCAGTTACACAGGGAAATACTATGGCTACACCTTC.

The CDR3 nucleotides are TGCGCCAGCAGCGGGGGCACAGATACGCAGTATTTT. Protein: CASSGGTDTQYF. The chain joins TRBV10-1 to TRBJ2-3; a weak D match, TRBD2 (5 bases). The V end lost 6 bases, the J end lost 1 base, and 5 bases lay between the germline ends. The CDR3 totals 12 residues. The germline V gene has CDR1 WNHNN and CDR2 SYGVQD (reference sequence).

V is TRBV28 and J is TRBJ1-5, with D perhaps matching TRBD1 (5 bases). The CDR3 covers 15 residues. Germline values: CDR1 MDHEN, CDR2 SYDVKM. V lost 3 bases and J 6 bases, leaving 15 bases between the germline ends. CDR3 amino acids: CASSFGTPARQPQHF. The DNA for the CDR3 is TGTGCCAGCAGTTTCGGGACGCCCGCACGTCAGCCCCAGCATTTT.